This TCR beta chain emerged from a study of T cell responses to AZD1222 COVID-19 vaccine. Assay used: immunoSEQ multiplex PCR; TCRdb lists only in-frame clones, some missing. Of 130,000 or so clones in the sample, around 94% were seen once. This CDR3 is 17 amino acids long. V lost 3 bases and J 0 bases, leaving 18 bases between the germline ends. The germline CDR1 and CDR2 sequences are SGHRS and YFSETQ. The clonotype was recovered from an adult in good health. The rearrangement uses TRBV5-1 and TRBJ1-2; possibly TRBD1 for D (6 bases). The material sequenced was peripheral blood, taken on day 0 of AZD1222 vaccination. The chain's CDR3 is CASSSRTVANSNYGYTF. CDR3 DNA: TGCGCCAGCAGCTCCCGGACAGTTGCAAATTCTAACTATGGCTACACCTTC.